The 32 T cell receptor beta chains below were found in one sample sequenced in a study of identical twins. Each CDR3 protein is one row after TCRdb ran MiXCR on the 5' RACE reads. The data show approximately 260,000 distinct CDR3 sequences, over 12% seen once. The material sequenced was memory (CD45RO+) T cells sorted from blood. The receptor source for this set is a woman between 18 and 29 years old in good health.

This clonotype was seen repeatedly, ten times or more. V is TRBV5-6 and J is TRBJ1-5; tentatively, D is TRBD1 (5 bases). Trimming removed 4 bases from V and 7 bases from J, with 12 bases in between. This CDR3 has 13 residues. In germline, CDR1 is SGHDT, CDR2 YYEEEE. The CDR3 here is CASSLLGGQPQHF. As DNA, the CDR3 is TGTGCCAGCAGCCTACTCGGGGGGCAGCCCCAGCATTTT.

The DNA of the CDR3 is TGTGCCAGCAGTCCCGTATCTGGTGGGGCCAACGTCCTGACTTTC. Protein: CASSPVSGGANVLTF. The rearrangement uses TRBV5-6 and TRBJ2-6; D is uncertain. Germline V gene sequence: CDR1 SGHDT, CDR2 YYEEEE. V was pared by 5 bases and J by 3 bases, with 12 bases between. The CDR3 runs to 15 residues. The whole variable domain, filled in from reference TRBV5-6 and TRBJ2-6, reads DAGVTQSPTHLIKTRGQQVTLRCSPKSGHDTVSWYQQALGQGPQFIFQYYEEEERQRGNFPDRFSGHQFPNYSSELNVNALLLGDSALYLCASSPVSGGANVLTFGAGSRLTVL.

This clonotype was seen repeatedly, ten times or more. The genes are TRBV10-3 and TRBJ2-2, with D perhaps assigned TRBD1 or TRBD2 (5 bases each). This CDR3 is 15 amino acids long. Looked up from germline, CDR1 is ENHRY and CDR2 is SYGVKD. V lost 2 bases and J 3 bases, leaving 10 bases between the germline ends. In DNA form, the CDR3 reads TGTGCCATCAGTGAGCCTCCGGGACACACCGGGGAGCTGTTTTTT. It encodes CAISEPPGHTGELFF.

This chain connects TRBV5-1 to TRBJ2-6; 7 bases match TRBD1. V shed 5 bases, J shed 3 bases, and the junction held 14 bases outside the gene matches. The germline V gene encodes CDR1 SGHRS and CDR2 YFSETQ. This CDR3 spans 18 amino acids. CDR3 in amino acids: CASSEFGTALSGANVLTF. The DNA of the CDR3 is TGCGCCAGCAGTGAATTTGGGACAGCCTTAAGTGGGGCCAACGTCCTGACTTTC.

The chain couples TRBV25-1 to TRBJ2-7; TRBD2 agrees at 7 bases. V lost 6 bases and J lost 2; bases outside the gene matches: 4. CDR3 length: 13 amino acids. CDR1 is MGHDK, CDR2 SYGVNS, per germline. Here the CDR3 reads CASRSSGAYEQYF. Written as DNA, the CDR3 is TGTGCCAGCAGGTCTAGCGGAGCCTACGAGCAGTACTTC.

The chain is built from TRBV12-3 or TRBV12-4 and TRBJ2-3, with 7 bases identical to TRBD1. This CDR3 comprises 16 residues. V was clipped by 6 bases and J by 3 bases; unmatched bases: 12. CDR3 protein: CASSRLTGQGTDTQYF. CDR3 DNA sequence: TGTGCCAGCAGCAGGTTGACAGGGCAGGGGACAGATACGCAGTATTTT.

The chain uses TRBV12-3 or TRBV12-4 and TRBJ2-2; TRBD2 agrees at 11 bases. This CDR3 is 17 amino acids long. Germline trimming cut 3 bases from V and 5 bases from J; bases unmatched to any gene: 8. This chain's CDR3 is CASSFASGGQWTGELFF. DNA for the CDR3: TGTGCCAGCAGTTTCGCTAGCGGGGGGCAGTGGACCGGGGAGCTGTTTTTT.

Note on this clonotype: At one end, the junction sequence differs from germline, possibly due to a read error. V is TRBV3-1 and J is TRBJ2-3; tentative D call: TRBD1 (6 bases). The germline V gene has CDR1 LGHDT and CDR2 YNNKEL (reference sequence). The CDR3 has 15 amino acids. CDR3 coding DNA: TGTGCCACCAGCAAATCAGGGGTCTTAAAAGATACGCAGTATTTT. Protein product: CATSKSGVLKDTQYF.

CDR3 region: CASSQDSETDIYGYTF. The CDR3, as DNA: TGTGCCAGCAGCCAAGATTCGGAGACGGATATTTATGGCTACACCTTC. The J gene is TRBJ1-2, the V gene TRBV3-1; unclear D gene. Germline assignment: CDR1 LGHDT and CDR2 YNNKEL (reference sequence). Trimming took 0 bases from V and 5 from J, leaving 16 bases between them. This CDR3 contains 16 residues. Full variable domain (missing parts from reference TRBV3-1 and TRBJ1-2): DTAVSQTPKYLVTQMGNDKSIKCEQNLGHDTMYWYKQDSKKFLKIMFSYNNKELIINETVPNRFSPKSPDKAHLNLHINSLELGDSAVYFCASSQDSETDIYGYTFGSGTRLTVV.

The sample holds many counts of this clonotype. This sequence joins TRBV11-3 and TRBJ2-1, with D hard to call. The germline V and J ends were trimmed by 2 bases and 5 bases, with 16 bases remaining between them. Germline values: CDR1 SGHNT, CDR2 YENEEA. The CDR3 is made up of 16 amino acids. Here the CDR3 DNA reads TGTGCCAGCAGCTTATGGGCAGGTTGGGGTAACAATGAGCAGTTCTTC. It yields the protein CASSLWAGWGNNEQFF.

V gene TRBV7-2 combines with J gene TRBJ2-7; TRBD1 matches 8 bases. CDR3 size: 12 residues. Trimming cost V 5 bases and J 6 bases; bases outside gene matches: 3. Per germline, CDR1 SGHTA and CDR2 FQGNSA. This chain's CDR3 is CASSDRGLEQYF. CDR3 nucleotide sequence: TGTGCCAGCAGCGACAGGGGCCTCGAGCAGTACTTC.

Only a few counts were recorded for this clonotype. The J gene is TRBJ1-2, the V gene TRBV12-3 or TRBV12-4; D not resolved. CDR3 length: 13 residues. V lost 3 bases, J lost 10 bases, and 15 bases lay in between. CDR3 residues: CASSFGGRTPYTF. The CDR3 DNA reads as TGTGCCAGCAGTTTTGGCGGCCGAACCCCCTACACCTTC.

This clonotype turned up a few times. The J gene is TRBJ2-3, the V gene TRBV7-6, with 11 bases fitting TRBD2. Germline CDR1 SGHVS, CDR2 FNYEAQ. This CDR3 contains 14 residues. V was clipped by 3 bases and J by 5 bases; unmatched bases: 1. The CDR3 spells CASSFGLAGDTQYF. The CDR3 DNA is TGTGCCAGCAGCTTTGGACTAGCGGGAGATACGCAGTATTTT. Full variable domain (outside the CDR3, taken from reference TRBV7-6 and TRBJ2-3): GAGVSQSPRYKVTKRGQDVALRCDPISGHVSLYWYRQALGQGPEFLTYFNYEAQQDKSGLPNDRFSAERPEGSISTLTIQRTEQRDSAMYRCASSFGLAGDTQYFGPGTRLTVL.

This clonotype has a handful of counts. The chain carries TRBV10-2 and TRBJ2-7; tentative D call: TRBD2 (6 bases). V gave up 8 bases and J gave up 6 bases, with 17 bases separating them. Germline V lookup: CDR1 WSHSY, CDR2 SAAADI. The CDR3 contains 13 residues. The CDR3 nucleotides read TGCGCCAGCCGCCCCCAAGGAGGGTCCGAGCAGTACTTC. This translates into CASRPQGGSEQYF.

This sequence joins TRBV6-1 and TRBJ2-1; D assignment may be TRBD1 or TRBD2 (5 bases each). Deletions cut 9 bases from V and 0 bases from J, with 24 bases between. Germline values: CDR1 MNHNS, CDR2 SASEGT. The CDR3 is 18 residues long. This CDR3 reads CASSYLGPDTSSYNEQFF. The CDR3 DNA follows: TGTGCCAGTTCTTACTTGGGGCCAGACACTAGCTCCTACAATGAGCAGTTCTTC.

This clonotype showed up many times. In nucleotides, the CDR3 is TGTGCCAGCAGCCAAAATAATCAGCCGATCTACGAGCAGTACTTC. Amino acid sequence: CASSQNNQPIYEQYF. This chain connects TRBV3-1 to TRBJ2-7; D call uncertain. Germline V gene sequence: CDR1 LGHDT, CDR2 YNNKEL (reference sequence). Trimming cost V 2 bases and J 3 bases, with 14 bases left between them. CDR3 length: 15 amino acids.

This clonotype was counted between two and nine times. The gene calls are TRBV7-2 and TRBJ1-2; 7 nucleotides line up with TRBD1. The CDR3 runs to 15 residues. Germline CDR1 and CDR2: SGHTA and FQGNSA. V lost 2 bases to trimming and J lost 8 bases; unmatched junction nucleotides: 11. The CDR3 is CASSLTLDRVGGYTF. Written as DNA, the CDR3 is TGTGCCAGCAGCTTAACGCTTGACAGGGTGGGCGGCTACACCTTC.

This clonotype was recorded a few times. The CDR3 DNA reads as TGCAGTGCTGAGGAGGGAGCTTTGAACGAGCAGTACTTC. Encoded protein: CSAEEGALNEQYF. The chain carries TRBV20-1 and TRBJ2-7; the D gene is possibly TRBD2 (6 bases). The CDR3 runs 13 residues. V lost 5 bases to trimming and J lost 5 bases, with 16 bases between them. In germline, CDR1 is DFQATT, CDR2 SNEGSKA (reference sequence).

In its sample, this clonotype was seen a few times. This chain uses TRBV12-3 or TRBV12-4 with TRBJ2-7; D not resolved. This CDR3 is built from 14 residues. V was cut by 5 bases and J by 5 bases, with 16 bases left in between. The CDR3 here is CASSPRRNENEQYF. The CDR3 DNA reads TGTGCCAGCAGTCCCCGAAGGAATGAGAACGAGCAGTACTTC.

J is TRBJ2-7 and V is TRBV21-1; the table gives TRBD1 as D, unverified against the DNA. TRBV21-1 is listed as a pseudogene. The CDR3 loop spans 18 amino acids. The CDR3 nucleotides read TGTGCCCCGCGTGTGTCCCGGGCGTATCGGAACTGGCTACGGGAGCAGTACTTC. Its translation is CAPRVSRAYRNWLREQYF.

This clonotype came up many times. Written as DNA, the CDR3 is TGCAGCACCGTTTCGAACACTGAAGCTTTCTTT. Protein sequence: CSTVSNTEAFF. The chain has TRBV29-1 and TRBJ1-1, with D hard to call. This CDR3 region has 11 residues. The germline V gene encodes CDR1 SQVTM and CDR2 ANQGSEA. Trimming removed 8 bases from V and 1 base from J, with 8 bases in between.

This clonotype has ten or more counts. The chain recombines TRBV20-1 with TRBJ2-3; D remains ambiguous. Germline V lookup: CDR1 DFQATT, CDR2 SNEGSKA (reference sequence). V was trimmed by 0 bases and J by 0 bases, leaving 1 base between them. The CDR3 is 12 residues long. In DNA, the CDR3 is TGCAGTGCTAGAGAGAGCACAGATACGCAGTATTTT. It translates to CSARESTDTQYF.

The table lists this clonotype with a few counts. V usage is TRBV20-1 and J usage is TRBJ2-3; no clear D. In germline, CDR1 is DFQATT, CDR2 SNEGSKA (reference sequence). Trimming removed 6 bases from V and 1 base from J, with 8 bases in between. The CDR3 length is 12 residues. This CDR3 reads CSALGGTDTQYF. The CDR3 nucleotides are TGCAGTGCATTGGGCGGCACAGATACGCAGTATTTT.

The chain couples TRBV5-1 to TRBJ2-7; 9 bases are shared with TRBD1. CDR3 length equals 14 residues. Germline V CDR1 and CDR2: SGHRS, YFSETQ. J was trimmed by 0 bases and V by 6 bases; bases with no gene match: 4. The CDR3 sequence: CASTDRGSSYEQYF. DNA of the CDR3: TGCGCCAGCACGGACAGGGGAAGCTCCTACGAGCAGTACTTC.

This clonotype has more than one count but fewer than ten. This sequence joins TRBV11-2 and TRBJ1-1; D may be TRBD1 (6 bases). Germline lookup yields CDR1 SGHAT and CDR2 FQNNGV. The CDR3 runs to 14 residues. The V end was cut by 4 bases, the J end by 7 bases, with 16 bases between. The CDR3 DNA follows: TGTGCCAGCAGCTCTCAACCCAGGGGTAGTGAAGCTTTCTTT. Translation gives CASSSQPRGSEAFF.

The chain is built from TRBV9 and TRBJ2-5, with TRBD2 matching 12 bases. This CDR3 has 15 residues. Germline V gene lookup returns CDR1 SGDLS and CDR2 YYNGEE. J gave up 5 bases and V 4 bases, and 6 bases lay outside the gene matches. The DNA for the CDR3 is TGTGCCAGCAGCTCTCGACTAGCGGGGGTGGAGACCCAGTACTTC. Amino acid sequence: CASSSRLAGVETQYF.

CDR3 sequence (DNA): TGTGCCAGCAAATGGGGGGAGACCCAGTACTTC. It codes for CASKWGETQYF. This chain connects TRBV6-1 to TRBJ2-5, with D perhaps given as TRBD1 or TRBD2 (5 bases each). Trimming shortened V by 7 bases and J by 5 bases, and 8 bases separated the two germline ends. This CDR3 is 11 amino acids long. In germline, CDR1 is MNHNS, CDR2 SASEGT.

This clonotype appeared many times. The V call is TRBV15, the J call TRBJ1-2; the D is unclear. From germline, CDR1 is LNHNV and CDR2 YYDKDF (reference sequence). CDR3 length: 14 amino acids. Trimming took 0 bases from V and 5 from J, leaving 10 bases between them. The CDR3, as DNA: TGTGCCACCAGCAGAGATCGGGTGGGATATGGCTACACCTTC. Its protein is CATSRDRVGYGYTF.

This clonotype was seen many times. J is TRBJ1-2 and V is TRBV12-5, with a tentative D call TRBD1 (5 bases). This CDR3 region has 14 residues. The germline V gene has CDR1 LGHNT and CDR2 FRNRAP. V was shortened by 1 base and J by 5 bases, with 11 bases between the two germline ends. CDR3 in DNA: TGTGCTAGTGGTTTGGGCTCCGGGGCATATGGCTACACCTTC. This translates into CASGLGSGAYGYTF.

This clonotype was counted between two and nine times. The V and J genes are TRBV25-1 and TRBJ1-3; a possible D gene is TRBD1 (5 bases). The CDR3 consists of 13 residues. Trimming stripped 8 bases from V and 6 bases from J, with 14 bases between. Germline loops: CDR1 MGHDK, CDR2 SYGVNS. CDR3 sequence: CASRKTELNTIYF. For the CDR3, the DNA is TGTGCCAGCCGAAAGACAGAGTTAAACACCATATATTTT.

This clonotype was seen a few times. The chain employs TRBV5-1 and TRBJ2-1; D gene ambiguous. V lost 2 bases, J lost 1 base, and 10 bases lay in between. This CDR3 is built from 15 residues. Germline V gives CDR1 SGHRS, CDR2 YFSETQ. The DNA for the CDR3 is TGCGCCAGCAGCTTATTAGCCGGATCCTACAATGAGCAGTTCTTC. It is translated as CASSLLAGSYNEQFF.

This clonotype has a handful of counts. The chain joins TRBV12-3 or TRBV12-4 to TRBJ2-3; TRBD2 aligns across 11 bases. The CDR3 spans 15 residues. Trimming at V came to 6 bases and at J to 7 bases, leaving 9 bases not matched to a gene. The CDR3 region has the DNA TGTGCCAGCAGCTTTAGCGGGGGGGCCCAGAATACGCAGTATTTT. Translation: CASSFSGGAQNTQYF.